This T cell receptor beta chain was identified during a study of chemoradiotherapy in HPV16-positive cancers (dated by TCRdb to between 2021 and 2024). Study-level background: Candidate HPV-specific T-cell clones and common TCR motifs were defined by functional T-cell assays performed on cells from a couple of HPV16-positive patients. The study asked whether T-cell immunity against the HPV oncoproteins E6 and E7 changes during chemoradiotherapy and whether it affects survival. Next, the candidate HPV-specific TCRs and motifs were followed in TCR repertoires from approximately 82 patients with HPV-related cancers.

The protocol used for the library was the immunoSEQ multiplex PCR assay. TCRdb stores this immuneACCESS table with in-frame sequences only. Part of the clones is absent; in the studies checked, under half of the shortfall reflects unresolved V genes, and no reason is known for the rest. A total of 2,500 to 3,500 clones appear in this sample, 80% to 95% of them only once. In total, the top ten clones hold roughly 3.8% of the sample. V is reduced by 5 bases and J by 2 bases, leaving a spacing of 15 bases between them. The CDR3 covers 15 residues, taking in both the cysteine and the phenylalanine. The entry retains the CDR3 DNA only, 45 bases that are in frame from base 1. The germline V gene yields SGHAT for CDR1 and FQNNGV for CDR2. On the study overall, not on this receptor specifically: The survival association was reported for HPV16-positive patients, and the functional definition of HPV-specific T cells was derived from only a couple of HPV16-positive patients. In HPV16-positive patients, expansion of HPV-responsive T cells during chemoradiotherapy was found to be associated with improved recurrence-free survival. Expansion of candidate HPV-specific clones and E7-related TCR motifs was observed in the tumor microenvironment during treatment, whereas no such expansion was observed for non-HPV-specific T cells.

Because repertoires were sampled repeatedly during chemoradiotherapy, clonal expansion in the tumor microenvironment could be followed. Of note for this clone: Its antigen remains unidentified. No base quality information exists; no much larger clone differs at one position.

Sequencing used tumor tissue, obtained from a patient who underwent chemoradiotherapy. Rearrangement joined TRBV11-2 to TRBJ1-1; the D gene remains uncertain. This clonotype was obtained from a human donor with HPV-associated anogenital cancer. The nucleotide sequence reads TGTGCCAGCAGCGCGGAACAGATTTTCAACACTGAAGCTTTCTTT. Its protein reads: CASSAEQIFNTEAFF.